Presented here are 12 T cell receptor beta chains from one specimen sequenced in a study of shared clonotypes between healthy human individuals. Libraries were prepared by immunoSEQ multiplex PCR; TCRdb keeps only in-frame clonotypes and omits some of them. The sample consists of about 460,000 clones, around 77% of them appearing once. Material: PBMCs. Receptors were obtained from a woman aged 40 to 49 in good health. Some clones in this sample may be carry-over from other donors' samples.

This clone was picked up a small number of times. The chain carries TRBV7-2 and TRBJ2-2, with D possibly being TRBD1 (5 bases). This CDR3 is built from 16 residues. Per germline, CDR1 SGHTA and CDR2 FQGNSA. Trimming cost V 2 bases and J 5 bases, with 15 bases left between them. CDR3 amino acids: CASSLRQGLGTGELFF. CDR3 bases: TGTGCCAGCAGCTTACGCCAGGGTTTGGGTACCGGGGAGCTGTTTTTT.

CDR3 DNA: TGTGCCAGCAGCTTACAACAGGGGCATGGCTACACCTTC. Translating it yields CASSLQQGHGYTF. This rearrangement joins TRBV7-3 to TRBJ1-2; 7 bases fit TRBD1. The germline CDR1 and CDR2 sequences are SGHTA and FQGTGA. V was pared by 2 bases and J by 6 bases, with 3 bases of the junction left unmatched. The CDR3 has 13 amino acids.

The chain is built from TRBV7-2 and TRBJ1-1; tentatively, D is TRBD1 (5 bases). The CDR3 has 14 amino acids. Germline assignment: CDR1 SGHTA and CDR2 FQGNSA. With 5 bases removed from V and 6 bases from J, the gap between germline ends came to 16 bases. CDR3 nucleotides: TGTGCCAGCAGCCCAGATCCAGGGTTATCTGAAGCTTTCTTT. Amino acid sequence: CASSPDPGLSEAFF. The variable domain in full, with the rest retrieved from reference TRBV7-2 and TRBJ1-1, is GAGVSQSPSNKVTEKGKDVELRCDPISGHTALYWYRQSLGQGLEFLIYFQGNSAPDKSGLPSDRFSAERTGGSVSTLTIQRTQQEDSAVYLCASSPDPGLSEAFFGQGTRLTVV.

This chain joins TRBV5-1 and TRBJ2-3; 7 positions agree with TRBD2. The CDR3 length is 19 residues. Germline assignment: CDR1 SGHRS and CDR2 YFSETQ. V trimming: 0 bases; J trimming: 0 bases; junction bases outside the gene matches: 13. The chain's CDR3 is CASSLGGGSDLLSTDTQYF. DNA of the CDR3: TGCGCCAGCAGCTTGGGAGGCGGGAGCGACCTCCTTAGCACAGATACGCAGTATTTT.

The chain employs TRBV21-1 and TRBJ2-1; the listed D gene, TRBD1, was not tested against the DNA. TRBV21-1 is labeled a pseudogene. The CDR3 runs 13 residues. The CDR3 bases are TGTGCCAGCAGAGAGGCAGGGGTGGATGAGCAGTTCTTC. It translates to CASREAGVDEQFF.

CDR3 loop: CASSQARTSVSADTQYF. CDR3 coding DNA: TGTGCCAGCAGCCAAGCCCGGACTAGCGTCTCGGCAGATACGCAGTATTTT. The chain employs TRBV14 and TRBJ2-3; 9 nucleotides line up with TRBD2. Germline CDR1 reads SGHDN; CDR2 reads FVKESK. The CDR3 covers 17 residues. J gave up 4 bases and V 1 base, and 9 bases lay outside the gene matches.

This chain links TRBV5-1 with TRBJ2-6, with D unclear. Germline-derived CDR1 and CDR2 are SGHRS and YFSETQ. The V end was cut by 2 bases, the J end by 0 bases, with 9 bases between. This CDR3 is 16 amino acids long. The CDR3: CASSLGRNSGANVLTF. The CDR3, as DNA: TGCGCCAGCAGCTTAGGGCGGAACTCTGGGGCCAACGTCCTGACTTTC.

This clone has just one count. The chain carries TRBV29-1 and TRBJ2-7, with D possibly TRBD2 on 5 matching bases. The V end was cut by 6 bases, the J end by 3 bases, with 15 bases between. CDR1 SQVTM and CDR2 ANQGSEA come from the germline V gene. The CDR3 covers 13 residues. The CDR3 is CSVGRGGGYEQYF. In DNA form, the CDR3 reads TGCAGCGTCGGCAGAGGAGGTGGCTACGAGCAGTACTTC.

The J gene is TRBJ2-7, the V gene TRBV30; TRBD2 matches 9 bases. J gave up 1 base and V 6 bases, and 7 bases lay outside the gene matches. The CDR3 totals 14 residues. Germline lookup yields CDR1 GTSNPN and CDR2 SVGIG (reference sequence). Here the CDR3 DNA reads TGTGCCTGCATAGCGGGAGTGGGTTCCTACGAGCAGTACTTC. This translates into CACIAGVGSYEQYF.

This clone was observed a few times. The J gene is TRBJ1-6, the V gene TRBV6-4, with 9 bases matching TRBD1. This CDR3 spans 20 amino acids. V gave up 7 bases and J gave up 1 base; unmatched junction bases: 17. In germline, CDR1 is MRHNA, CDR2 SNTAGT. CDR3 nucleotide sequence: TGTGCCAGCACTTTTGGGGGACAGGGTGGTCCGCGGTCCTATAATTCACCCCTCCACTTT. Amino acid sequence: CASTFGGQGGPRSYNSPLHF.

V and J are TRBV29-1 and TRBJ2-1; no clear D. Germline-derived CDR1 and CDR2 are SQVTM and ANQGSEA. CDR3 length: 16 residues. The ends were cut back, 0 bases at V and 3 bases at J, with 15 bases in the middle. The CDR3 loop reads CSVEEGKGESYNEQFF. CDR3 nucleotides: TGCAGCGTTGAAGAAGGTAAGGGCGAGAGCTACAATGAGCAGTTCTTC.

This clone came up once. The CDR3 DNA reads TGTGCCAGCAGCCTCTCGGCGGGTAGGCAGACCCAGTACTTC. Translated: CASSLSAGRQTQYF. This chain connects TRBV7-7 to TRBJ2-5; D may be TRBD2 (5 bases). The CDR3 has 14 amino acids. Per the germline V gene, CDR1 is SSHAT and CDR2 is FNYEAQ (reference sequence). The germline V and J ends were trimmed by 5 bases and 6 bases, with 16 bases remaining between them.